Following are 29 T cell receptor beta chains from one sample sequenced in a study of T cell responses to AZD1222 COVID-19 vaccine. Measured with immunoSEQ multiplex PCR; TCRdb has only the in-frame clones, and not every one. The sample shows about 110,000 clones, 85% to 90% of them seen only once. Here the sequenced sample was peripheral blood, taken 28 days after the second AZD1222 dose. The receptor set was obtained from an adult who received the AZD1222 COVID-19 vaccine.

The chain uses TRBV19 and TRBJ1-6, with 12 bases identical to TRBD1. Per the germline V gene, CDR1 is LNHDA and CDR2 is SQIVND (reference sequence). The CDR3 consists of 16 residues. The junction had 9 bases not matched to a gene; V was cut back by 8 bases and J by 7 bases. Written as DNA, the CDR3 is TGTGCCAGTGCCGGGACAGGGGGCGCGGGAAATTCACCCCTCCACTTT. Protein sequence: CASAGTGGAGNSPLHF.

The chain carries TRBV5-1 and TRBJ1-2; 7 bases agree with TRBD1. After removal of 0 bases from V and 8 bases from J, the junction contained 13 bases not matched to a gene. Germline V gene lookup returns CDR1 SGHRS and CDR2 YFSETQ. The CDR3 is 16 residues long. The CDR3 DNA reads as TGCGCCAGCAGCTTGGTGGGCAGGGGGGAAGGTGGAGGCTACACCTTC. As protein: CASSLVGRGEGGGYTF.

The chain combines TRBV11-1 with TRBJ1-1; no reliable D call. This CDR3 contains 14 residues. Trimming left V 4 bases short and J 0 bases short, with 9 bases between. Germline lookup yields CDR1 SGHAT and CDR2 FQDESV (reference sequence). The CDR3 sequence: CASSYFGVNTEAFF. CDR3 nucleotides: TGTGCCAGCAGCTACTTCGGGGTGAACACTGAAGCTTTCTTT.

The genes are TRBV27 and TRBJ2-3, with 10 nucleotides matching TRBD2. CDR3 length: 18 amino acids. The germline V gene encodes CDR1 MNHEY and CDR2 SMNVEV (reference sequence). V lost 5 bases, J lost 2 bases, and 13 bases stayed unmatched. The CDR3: CASSQNLLAGLYTDTQYF. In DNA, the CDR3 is TGTGCCAGCAGTCAAAACCTACTAGCGGGACTCTACACAGATACGCAGTATTTT.

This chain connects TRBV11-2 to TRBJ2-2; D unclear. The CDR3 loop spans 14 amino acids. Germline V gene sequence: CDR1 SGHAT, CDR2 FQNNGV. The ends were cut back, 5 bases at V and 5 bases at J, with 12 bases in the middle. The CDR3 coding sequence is TGTGCCAGCAGCAGAGGTTGGGGAACCGGGGAGCTGTTTTTT. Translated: CASSRGWGTGELFF.

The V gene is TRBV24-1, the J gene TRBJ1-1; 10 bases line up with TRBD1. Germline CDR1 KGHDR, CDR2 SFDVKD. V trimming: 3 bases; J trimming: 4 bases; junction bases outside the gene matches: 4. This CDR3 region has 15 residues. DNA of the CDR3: TGTGCCACCAGTGATCCCAGGACAGGGGGCACTGAAGCTTTCTTT. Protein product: CATSDPRTGGTEAFF.

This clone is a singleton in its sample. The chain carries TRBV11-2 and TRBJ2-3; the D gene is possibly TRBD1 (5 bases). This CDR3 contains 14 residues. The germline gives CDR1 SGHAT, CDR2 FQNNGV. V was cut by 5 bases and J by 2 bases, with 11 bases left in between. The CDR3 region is CASSARVYTDTQYF. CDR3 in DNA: TGTGCCAGCAGCGCCAGGGTTTACACAGATACGCAGTATTTT.

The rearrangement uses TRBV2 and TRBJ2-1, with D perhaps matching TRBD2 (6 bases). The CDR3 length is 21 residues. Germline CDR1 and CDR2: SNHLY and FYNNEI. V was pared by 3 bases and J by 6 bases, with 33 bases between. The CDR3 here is CASSEPLRAIPVAGSSNEQFF. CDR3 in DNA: TGTGCCAGCAGTGAGCCTCTCAGGGCAATTCCGGTGGCGGGATCGAGCAATGAGCAGTTCTTC.

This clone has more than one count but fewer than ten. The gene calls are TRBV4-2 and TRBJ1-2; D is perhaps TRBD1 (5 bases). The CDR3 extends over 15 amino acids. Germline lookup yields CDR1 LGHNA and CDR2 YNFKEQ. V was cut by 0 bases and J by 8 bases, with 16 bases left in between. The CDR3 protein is CASSQERGGPGGYTF. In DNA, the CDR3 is TGTGCCAGCAGCCAAGAAAGGGGAGGCCCGGGGGGCTACACCTTC.

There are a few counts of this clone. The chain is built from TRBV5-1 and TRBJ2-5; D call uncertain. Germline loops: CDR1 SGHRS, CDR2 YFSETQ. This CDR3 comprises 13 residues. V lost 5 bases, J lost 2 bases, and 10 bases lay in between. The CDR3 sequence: CASRRFGQETQYF. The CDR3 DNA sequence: TGCGCCAGCAGAAGATTCGGACAAGAGACCCAGTACTTC. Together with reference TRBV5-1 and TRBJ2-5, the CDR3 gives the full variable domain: KAGVTQTPRYLIKTRGQQVTLSCSPISGHRSVSWYQQTPGQGLQFLFEYFSETQRNKGNFPGRFSGRQFSNSRSEMNVSTLELGDSALYLCASRRFGQETQYFGPGTRLLVL.

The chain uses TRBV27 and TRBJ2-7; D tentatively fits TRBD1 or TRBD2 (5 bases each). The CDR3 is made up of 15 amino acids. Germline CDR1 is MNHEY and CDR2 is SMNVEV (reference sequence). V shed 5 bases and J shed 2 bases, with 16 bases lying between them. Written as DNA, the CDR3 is TGTGCCAGCAGTCCCGACCCCGGGACCACCTACGAGCAGTACTTC. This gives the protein CASSPDPGTTYEQYF.

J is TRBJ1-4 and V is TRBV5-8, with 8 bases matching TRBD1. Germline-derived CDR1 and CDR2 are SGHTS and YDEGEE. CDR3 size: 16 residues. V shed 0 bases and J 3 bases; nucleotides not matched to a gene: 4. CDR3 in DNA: TGTGCCAGCAGCTTGGCCTTGGGACAGGCTAATGAAAAACTGTTTTTT. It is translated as CASSLALGQANEKLFF.

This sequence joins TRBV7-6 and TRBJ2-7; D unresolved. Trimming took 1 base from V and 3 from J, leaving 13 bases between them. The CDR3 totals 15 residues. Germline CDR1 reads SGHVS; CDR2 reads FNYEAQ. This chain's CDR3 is CASSLDLNAVYEQYF. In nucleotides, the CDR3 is TGTGCCAGCAGCTTAGATCTTAACGCAGTCTACGAGCAGTACTTC.

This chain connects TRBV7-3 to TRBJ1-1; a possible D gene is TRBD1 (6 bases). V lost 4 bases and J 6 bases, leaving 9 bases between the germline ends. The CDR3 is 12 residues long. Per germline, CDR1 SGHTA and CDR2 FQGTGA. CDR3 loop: CASSSQGSEAFF. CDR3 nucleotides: TGTGCCAGCAGCTCACAGGGCTCTGAAGCTTTCTTT.

The CDR3 loop reads CASSRDPTGGYGYTF. The CDR3 nucleotides read TGTGCCAGCAGCCGAGACCCGACAGGCGGCTATGGCTACACCTTC. This sequence joins TRBV3-1 (or the pseudogene TRBV3-2) and TRBJ1-2; D is possibly TRBD1 (6 bases). The germline V and J ends were trimmed by 4 bases and 4 bases, with 16 bases remaining between them. This CDR3 is built from 15 residues. Germline V gene sequence: CDR1 LGHDT, CDR2 YNNKEL (reference sequence).

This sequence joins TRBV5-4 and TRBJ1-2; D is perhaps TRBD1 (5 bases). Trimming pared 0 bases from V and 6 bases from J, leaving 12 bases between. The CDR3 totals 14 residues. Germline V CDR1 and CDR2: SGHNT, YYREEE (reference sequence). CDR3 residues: CASSLGQPIDGYTF. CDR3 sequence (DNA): TGTGCCAGCAGCTTGGGACAGCCGATCGATGGCTACACCTTC. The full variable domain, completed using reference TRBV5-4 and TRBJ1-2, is ETGVTQSPTHLIKTRGQQVTLRCSSQSGHNTVSWYQQALGQGPQFIFQYYREEENGRGNFPPRFSGLQFPNYSSELNVNALELDDSALYLCASSLGQPIDGYTFGSGTRLTVV.

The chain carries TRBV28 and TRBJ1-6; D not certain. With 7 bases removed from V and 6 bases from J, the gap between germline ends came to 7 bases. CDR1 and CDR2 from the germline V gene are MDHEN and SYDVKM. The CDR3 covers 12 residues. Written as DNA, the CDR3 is TGTGCCAGCACGGCCACTAATTCACCCCTCCACTTT. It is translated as CASTATNSPLHF.

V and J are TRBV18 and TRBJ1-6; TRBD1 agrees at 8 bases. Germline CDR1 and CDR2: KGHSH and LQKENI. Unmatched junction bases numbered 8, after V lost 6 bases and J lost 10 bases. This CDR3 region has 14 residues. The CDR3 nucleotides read TGTGCCAGCTCGACGACAGGGGAAGGGTCACCCCTCCACTTT. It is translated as CASSTTGEGSPLHF.

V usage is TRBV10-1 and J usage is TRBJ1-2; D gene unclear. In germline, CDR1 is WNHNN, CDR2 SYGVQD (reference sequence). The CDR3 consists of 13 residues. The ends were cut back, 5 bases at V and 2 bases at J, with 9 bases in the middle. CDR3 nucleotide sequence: TGCGCCAGCAGTTACGACGGGAACTATGGCTACACCTTC. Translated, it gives CASSYDGNYGYTF.

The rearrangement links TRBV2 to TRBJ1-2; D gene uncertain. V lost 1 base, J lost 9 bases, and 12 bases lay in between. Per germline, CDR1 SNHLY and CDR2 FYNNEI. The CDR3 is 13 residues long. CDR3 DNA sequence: TGTGCCAGCAGTGAAGAGGATCGGGTCAGCTACACCTTC. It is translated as CASSEEDRVSYTF.

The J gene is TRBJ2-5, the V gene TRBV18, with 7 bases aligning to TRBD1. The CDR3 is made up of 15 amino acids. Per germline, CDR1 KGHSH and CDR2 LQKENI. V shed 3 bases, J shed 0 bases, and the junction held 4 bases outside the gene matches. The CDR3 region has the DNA TGTGCCAGCTCACCCGTAACAGGGGACCAAGAGACCCAGTACTTC. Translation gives CASSPVTGDQETQYF.

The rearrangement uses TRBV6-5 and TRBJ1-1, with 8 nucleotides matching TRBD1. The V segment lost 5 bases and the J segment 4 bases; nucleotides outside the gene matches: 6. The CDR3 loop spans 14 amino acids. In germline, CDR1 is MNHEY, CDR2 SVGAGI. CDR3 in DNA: TGTGCCAGCAGTCCGACAGGGGTGGGCACTGAAGCTTTCTTT. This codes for CASSPTGVGTEAFF.

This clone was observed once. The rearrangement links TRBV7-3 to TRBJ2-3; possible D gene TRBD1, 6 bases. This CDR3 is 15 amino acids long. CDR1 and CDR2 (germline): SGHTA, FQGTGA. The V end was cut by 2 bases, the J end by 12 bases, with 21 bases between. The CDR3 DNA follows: TGTGCCAGCAGCTTACCCGGTCAGGTGACAGGTGCTCAGTATTTT. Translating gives CASSLPGQVTGAQYF.

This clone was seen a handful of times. The CDR3 loop is CASGIQGGSANEKLFF. The CDR3 coding sequence is TGCGCCAGCGGGATACAGGGTGGTAGCGCTAATGAAAAACTGTTTTTT. The chain links TRBV5-1 to TRBJ1-4, with a weak D call TRBD1 (6 bases). Germline lookup yields CDR1 SGHRS and CDR2 YFSETQ. The CDR3 is 16 amino acids. V shed 7 bases and J shed 3 bases, with 19 bases lying between them.

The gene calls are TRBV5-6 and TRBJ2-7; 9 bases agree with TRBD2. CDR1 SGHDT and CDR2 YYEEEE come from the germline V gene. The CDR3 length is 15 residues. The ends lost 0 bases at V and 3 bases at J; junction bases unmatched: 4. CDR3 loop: CASSLGSGRIYEQYF. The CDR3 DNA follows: TGTGCCAGCAGCTTGGGCAGCGGGAGGATCTACGAGCAGTACTTC.

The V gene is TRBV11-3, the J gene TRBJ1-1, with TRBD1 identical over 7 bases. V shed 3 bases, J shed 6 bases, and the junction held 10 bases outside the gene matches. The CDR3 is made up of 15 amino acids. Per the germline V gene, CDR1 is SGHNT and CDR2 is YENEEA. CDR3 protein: CASSFSHGRGAEAFF. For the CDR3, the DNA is TGTGCCAGCAGCTTCAGTCACGGCAGGGGGGCTGAAGCTTTCTTT.

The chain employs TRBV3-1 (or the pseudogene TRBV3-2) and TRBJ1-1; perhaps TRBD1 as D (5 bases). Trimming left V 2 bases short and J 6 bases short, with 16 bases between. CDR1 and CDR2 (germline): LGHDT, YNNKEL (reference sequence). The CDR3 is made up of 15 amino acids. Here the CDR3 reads CASSQNRGVGAEAFF. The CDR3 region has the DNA TGTGCCAGCAGCCAAAATCGGGGGGTTGGGGCTGAAGCTTTCTTT.

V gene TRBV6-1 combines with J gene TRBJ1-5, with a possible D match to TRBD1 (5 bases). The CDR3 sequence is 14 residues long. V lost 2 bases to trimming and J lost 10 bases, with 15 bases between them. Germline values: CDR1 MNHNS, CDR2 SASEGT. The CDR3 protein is CASSEYQGIYPQHF. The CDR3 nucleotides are TGTGCCAGCAGTGAATATCAGGGAATATATCCCCAGCATTTT.

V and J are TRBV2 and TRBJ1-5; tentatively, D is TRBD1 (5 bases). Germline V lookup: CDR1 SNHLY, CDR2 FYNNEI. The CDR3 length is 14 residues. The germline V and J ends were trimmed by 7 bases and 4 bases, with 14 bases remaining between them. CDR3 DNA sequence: TGTGCCAGCAAGTGGGGGAAAGGAAATCAGCCCCAGCATTTT. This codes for CASKWGKGNQPQHF.